This entry lists 25 T cell receptor beta chains sequenced from one sample in a study of OX40 agonist ivuxolimab in advanced cancers. Assay used: immunoSEQ multiplex PCR; TCRdb lists only in-frame clones, some missing. The profile shows 25,000 to 35,000 clones, approximately 84% of them singletons. This sample comprised CD4+ or CD8+ T cells sorted from blood, obtained in a trial of the OX40 agonist ivuxolimab. The receptors come from an adult with an advanced solid tumor such as melanoma, head and neck, liver or kidney cancer.

This chain links TRBV6-4 with TRBJ1-3, with D hard to call. V shed 6 bases and J shed 0 bases, with 15 bases lying between them. The germline V gene encodes CDR1 MRHNA and CDR2 SNTAGT. The CDR3 consists of 16 residues. The CDR3 protein is CASRSLYVISGNTIYF. The CDR3 DNA is TGTGCCAGCAGGTCCCTCTACGTTATCTCTGGAAACACCATATATTTT.

The J gene is TRBJ1-5, the V gene TRBV28, with TRBD1 as a possible D gene (5 bases). Germline CDR1 reads MDHEN; CDR2 reads SYDVKM. V lost 5 bases, J lost 7 bases, and 15 bases lay in between. The CDR3 has 14 residues. The CDR3 region has the DNA TGTGCCAGCAGTCCACGGGCAGGGTGGCAGCCCCAGCATTTT. Amino acids: CASSPRAGWQPQHF.

V usage is TRBV4-1 and J usage is TRBJ2-7, with TRBD1 identical over 7 bases. The CDR3 length is 16 residues. The trim removed 1 base at V and 2 bases at J, leaving 8 bases unmatched. Germline CDR1 MGHRA, CDR2 YSYEKL. Written as DNA, the CDR3 is TGCGCCAGCAGCCAAGCGTGGGGTCAGGGGGCCTACGAGCAGTACTTC. It is translated as CASSQAWGQGAYEQYF.

As regards this clone: Other DNA sequences in this specimen translate into the identical CDR3. The CDR3, as DNA: TGTGCCAGCAGCTTAGGGGGACAAATGAACACTGAAGCTTTCTTT. The encoded protein is CASSLGGQMNTEAFF. The J gene is TRBJ1-1, the V gene TRBV7-2; D possibly corresponds to TRBD1 (6 bases). The V gene lost 1 base and the J gene lost 0 bases, with 9 bases spanning the gap. In germline, CDR1 is SGHTA, CDR2 FQGNSA. The CDR3 is 15 residues long. The full variable domain, its missing parts supplied by reference TRBV7-2 and TRBJ1-1, is GAGVSQSPSNKVTEKGKDVELRCDPISGHTALYWYRQSLGQGLEFLIYFQGNSAPDKSGLPSDRFSAERTGGSVSTLTIQRTQQEDSAVYLCASSLGGQMNTEAFFGQGTRLTVV.

V gene TRBV6-4 combines with J gene TRBJ1-4; D possibly corresponds to TRBD1 (6 bases). The CDR3 extends over 12 amino acids. CDR1 is MRHNA and CDR2 is SNTAGT in the germline V gene. V lost 10 bases and J 1 base, leaving 7 bases between the germline ends. The CDR3 protein is CATQGTNEKLFF. The CDR3 DNA reads TGTGCCACACAGGGAACTAATGAAAAACTGTTTTTT.

The rearrangement links TRBV5-1 to TRBJ2-1; 7 nucleotides match TRBD2. With 0 bases clipped from V and 2 bases from J, the junction kept 2 bases outside the gene matches. The CDR3 sequence is 15 residues long. Germline CDR1 reads SGHRS; CDR2 reads YFSETQ. The CDR3 bases are TGCGCCAGCAGCTTGGGACTAGCCACCTACAATGAGCAGTTCTTC. Protein: CASSLGLATYNEQFF.

The chain links TRBV6-5 to TRBJ2-7; D uncertain. The CDR3 spans 11 residues. V was trimmed by 3 bases and J by 8 bases, leaving 8 bases between them. The V gene's germline CDR1 is MNHEY and CDR2 SVGAGI. The CDR3 region is CASSYGRQQYF. The DNA of the CDR3 is TGTGCCAGCAGTTATGGCAGGCAGCAGTACTTC.

The V gene is TRBV5-1, the J gene TRBJ2-2; D not certain. Germline V gene lookup returns CDR1 SGHRS and CDR2 YFSETQ. V was cut by 4 bases and J by 2 bases, with 3 bases left in between. The CDR3 loop spans 12 amino acids. CDR3 region: CASSVNTGELFF. DNA for the CDR3: TGCGCCAGCAGCGTAAACACCGGGGAGCTGTTTTTT.

This clone turned up a few times. The CDR3 nucleotides are TGTGCCAGCAGTTTCTACGGAGCGGTCGGGACTGAAGCTTTCTTT. This codes for CASSFYGAVGTEAFF. The J gene is TRBJ1-1, the V gene TRBV27; D ambiguous. This CDR3 has 15 residues. The germline V and J ends were trimmed by 3 bases and 5 bases, with 16 bases remaining between them. Germline assignment: CDR1 MNHEY and CDR2 SMNVEV (reference sequence).

The rearrangement uses TRBV6-5 and TRBJ2-1; 7 bases are a match to TRBD2. This CDR3 is 15 amino acids long. Germline V lookup: CDR1 MNHEY, CDR2 SVGAGI. V trimming: 2 bases; J trimming: 9 bases; junction bases outside the gene matches: 10. CDR3 in amino acids: CASSYGTSAWAEQFF. The CDR3 DNA is TGTGCCAGCAGTTACGGAACTAGCGCTTGGGCTGAGCAGTTCTTC.

This chain links TRBV6-5 with TRBJ1-5; 7 bases map to TRBD1. CDR1 is MNHEY, CDR2 SVGAGI, per germline. The CDR3 has 14 amino acids. V dropped 5 bases and J dropped 4; count of bases not matched to a gene: 5. The CDR3 nucleotides are TGTGCCAGCAGTATCGGACAGGTTAATCAGCCCCAGCATTTT. Translated: CASSIGQVNQPQHF.

This chain uses TRBV2 with TRBJ2-7; a weak D match, TRBD1 (6 bases). V gave up 6 bases and J gave up 0 bases, with 15 bases separating them. CDR1 is SNHLY, CDR2 FYNNEI, per germline. The CDR3 runs 15 residues. CDR3 sequence reads: CASRLETGSSYEQYF. The CDR3 DNA follows: TGTGCCAGCAGGTTGGAGACAGGAAGCTCCTACGAGCAGTACTTC.

V usage is TRBV10-1 and J usage is TRBJ1-2; the match to TRBD1 covers 12 bases. Per germline, CDR1 WNHNN and CDR2 SYGVQD (reference sequence). J was trimmed by 4 bases and V by 11 bases; bases with no gene match: 17. The CDR3 totals 17 residues. This CDR3 reads CAGESIPGQGAGYGYTF. As DNA, the CDR3 is TGCGCCGGCGAGAGTATTCCGGGACAGGGGGCCGGCTATGGCTACACCTTC.

The chain's CDR3 is CSVEDPRSTAPYGYTF. The CDR3, as DNA: TGCAGCGTTGAAGACCCCCGTTCGACAGCCCCCTATGGCTACACCTTC. The V and J genes are TRBV29-1 and TRBJ1-2, with a weak D call TRBD1 (5 bases). The V and J ends lost 0 bases and 4 bases respectively, with 18 bases between them. Germline CDR1 reads SQVTM; CDR2 reads ANQGSEA. The CDR3 contains 16 residues.

The genes are TRBV30 and TRBJ2-7; D is possibly TRBD1 or TRBD2 (7 bases each). Per the germline V gene, CDR1 is GTSNPN and CDR2 is SVGIG (reference sequence). This CDR3 comprises 14 residues. Trimming left V 4 bases short and J 2 bases short, with 15 bases between. CDR3 sequence reads: CAWTTQGGTYEQYF. In DNA form, the CDR3 reads TGTGCCTGGACTACCCAGGGGGGGACCTACGAGCAGTACTTC.

This clone was detected only once. This rearrangement joins TRBV4-1 to TRBJ1-1; weak D call: TRBD1 (6 bases). Per the germline V gene, CDR1 is MGHRA and CDR2 is YSYEKL. Trimming left V 1 base short and J 2 bases short, with 11 bases between. CDR3 length: 15 amino acids. The DNA of the CDR3 is TGCGCCAGCAGCCAAGGACAAGGGGGAAACACTGAAGCTTTCTTT. Protein: CASSQGQGGNTEAFF.

V is TRBV11-2 and J is TRBJ2-7; D is unresolved. The CDR3 loop spans 13 amino acids. Trimming removed 0 bases at V and 3 bases at J, with 6 bases between. Germline CDR1 is SGHAT and CDR2 is FQNNGV. For the CDR3, the DNA is TGTGCCAGCAGCTTAGAGAGGTTCTACGAGCAGTACTTC. This gives the protein CASSLERFYEQYF. Supplemented by reference TRBV11-2 and TRBJ2-7, the full variable domain reads EAGVAQSPRYKIIEKRQSVAFWCNPISGHATLYWYQQILGQGPKLLIQFQNNGVVDDSQLPKDRFSAERLKGVDSTLKIQPAKLEDSAVYLCASSLERFYEQYFGPGTRLTVT.

This clone was counted only a few times. The V call is TRBV4-2, the J call TRBJ1-2; no definite D call. There are 13 residues in the CDR3. CDR1 LGHNA and CDR2 YNFKEQ come from the germline V gene. Trimming left V 0 bases short and J 6 bases short, with 8 bases between. The CDR3 nucleotides are TGTGCCAGCAGCCAAGATAGCGGGAATGGCTACACCTTC. It is translated as CASSQDSGNGYTF.

The chain recombines TRBV2 with TRBJ1-4; TRBD1 matches at 9 bases. Losses at the gene ends were 5 bases for V and 8 bases for J; bases not matched to a gene: 3. CDR1 and CDR2 from the germline V gene are SNHLY and FYNNEI. This CDR3 comprises 13 residues. CDR3 in amino acids: CASSTGGLEKLFF. The CDR3 nucleotides are TGTGCCAGCAGTACAGGGGGCTTGGAAAAACTGTTTTTT. The entire variable domain, with the rest obtained from reference TRBV2 and TRBJ1-4, is as follows: EPEVTQTPSHQVTQMGQEVILRCVPISNHLYFYWYRQILGQKVEFLVSFYNNEISEKSEIFDDQFSVERPDGSNFTLKIRSTKLEDSAMYFCASSTGGLEKLFFGSGTQLSVL.

The rearrangement links TRBV19 to TRBJ2-1, with D possibly being TRBD2 (6 bases). This CDR3 region has 10 residues. V was pared by 11 bases and J by 6 bases, with 8 bases between. Germline V gene sequence: CDR1 LNHDA, CDR2 SQIVND (reference sequence). CDR3 sequence (DNA): TGTGCCTCGGGAGTCAATGAGCAGTTCTTC. Its translation: CASGVNEQFF.

This rearrangement joins TRBV11-3 to TRBJ2-5; 12 bases fit TRBD2. The ends lost 4 bases at V and 1 base at J; junction bases unmatched: 4. The CDR3 is 16 residues long. Germline V gives CDR1 SGHNT, CDR2 YENEEA. The CDR3: CASSSRLAGAQETQYF. The CDR3 region has the DNA TGTGCCAGCAGCTCTAGACTAGCGGGAGCCCAAGAGACCCAGTACTTC.

The V and J genes are TRBV11-2 and TRBJ2-2, with D possibly being TRBD2 (5 bases). Per the germline V gene, CDR1 is SGHAT and CDR2 is FQNNGV. The CDR3 runs to 15 residues. Trimming removed 3 bases at V and 0 bases at J, with 8 bases between. CDR3 residues: CASSFIGANTGELFF. CDR3 nucleotides: TGTGCCAGCAGCTTCATCGGGGCGAACACCGGGGAGCTGTTTTTT.

The chain employs TRBV23-1 and TRBJ1-5, with D possibly TRBD1 on 6 matching bases. TRBV23-1 is flagged as an ORF with uncertain function. This CDR3 is 12 amino acids long. The V end lost 3 bases, the J end lost 7 bases, and 7 bases lay between the germline ends. As DNA, the CDR3 is TGCGCCAGCAGTCAGGGGGCCCAGCCCCAGCATTTT. Protein sequence: CASSQGAQPQHF.

The rearrangement joins TRBV4-3 to TRBJ1-4; 7 bases fit TRBD1. CDR3 size: 15 residues. CDR1 and CDR2 from the germline V gene are LGHNA and YSLEER. The V and J ends lost 5 bases and 6 bases, in that order; junction bases with no gene match: 9. The CDR3 DNA follows: TGCGCCAGCAGCGGTATAGGGCAGGGGGATGAAAAACTGTTTTTT. This sequence encodes CASSGIGQGDEKLFF.

The chain links TRBV7-8 to TRBJ2-5; D is ambiguous. CDR1 is SGHVS and CDR2 is FQNEAQ in the germline V gene. There are 13 residues in the CDR3. Trimming shortened V by 2 bases and J by 4 bases, and 8 bases separated the two germline ends. In DNA form, the CDR3 reads TGTGCCAGCAGCTTAACTGTAGGAGAGACCCAGTACTTC. Translating it yields CASSLTVGETQYF. The complete variable domain, with remaining parts taken from reference TRBV7-8 and TRBJ2-5, reads GAGVSQSPRYKVAKRGQDVALRCDPISGHVSLFWYQQALGQGPEFLTYFQNEAQLDKSGLPSDRFFAERPEGSVSTLKIQRTQQEDSAVYLCASSLTVGETQYFGPGTRLLVL.